The 5 T cell receptor beta chains reported below all come from one sample, sequenced in a study of cytomegalovirus exposure and HLA in healthy donors (dated by TCRdb to the late 2010s). Libraries were constructed by the immunoSEQ multiplex PCR assay. For the multiplex PCR, a mixture combining 60 forward primers for TCR Vbeta segments and 13 reverse primers for TCR Jbeta segments was used. TCRdb took this table from immuneACCESS and kept in-frame rearrangements with V and J called. Such tables lack part of the clones; where checked against another copy, unresolved V genes explain under half of the gap, and the rest is unexplained. The sample yields under 200,000 clones; over 75% were counted once. About a tenth of the sample comes from the top ten. Sequenced: PBMCs. The receptors here all came from a man aged 18-30 years in good health and CMV-seropositive.

The rearrangement joins TRBV2 to TRBJ1-5, with 7 bases that match TRBD1. The CDR3 extends over 13 amino acids. Germline V CDR1 and CDR2: SNHLY, FYNNEI. The junction had 7 bases not matched to a gene; V was cut back by 5 bases and J by 9 bases. CDR3 in amino acids: CASSPDRSRPQHF. CDR3 DNA: TGTGCCAGCAGTCCGGACAGGTCGCGGCCCCAGCATTTT.

This clone was seen a handful of times. The chain joins TRBV7-9 to TRBJ1-5, with TRBD1 as a possible D gene (6 bases). This CDR3 has 18 residues. Germline CDR1 SEHNR, CDR2 FQNEAQ (reference sequence). V lost 0 bases and J 5 bases, leaving 20 bases between the germline ends. CDR3 amino acids: CASSLARVQGPRDQPQHF. The CDR3 DNA sequence: TGTGCCAGCAGCTTAGCGCGGGTACAGGGACCGAGAGATCAGCCCCAGCATTTT.

This rearrangement joins TRBV6-6 to TRBJ2-5, with D perhaps matching TRBD1 (6 bases). Germline CDR1 and CDR2: MNHNY and SVGAGI (reference sequence). The CDR3 consists of 14 residues. V was shortened by 6 bases and J by 5 bases, with 16 bases between the two germline ends. CDR3 protein: CASRVQGVGETQYF. CDR3 DNA sequence: TGTGCCAGCAGGGTACAGGGAGTGGGGGAGACCCAGTACTTC.

This clone turned up a few times. The chain is built from TRBV2 and TRBJ2-2; 7 positions match TRBD1. V dropped 6 bases and J dropped 6; count of bases not matched to a gene: 4. The CDR3 spans 13 residues. Germline CDR1 reads SNHLY; CDR2 reads FYNNEI. The CDR3 here is CASRGDSSGELFF. In nucleotides, the CDR3 is TGTGCCAGCAGGGGGGACAGTTCCGGGGAGCTGTTTTTT.

The chain joins TRBV7-7 to TRBJ1-1; 9 bases map to TRBD1. The trim removed 5 bases at V and 1 base at J, leaving 8 bases unmatched. The CDR3 contains 16 residues. Looked up from germline, CDR1 is SSHAT and CDR2 is FNYEAQ (reference sequence). CDR3 coding DNA: TGTGCCAGCAGCAACAGGGGGCTCCTTTCGAACACTGAAGCTTTCTTT. This codes for CASSNRGLLSNTEAFF.